This T cell receptor beta chain comes out of a study of blood T cell repertoires in COVID-19. On the study more broadly: Samples came from the United States, Italy and Spain, spanning acute and convalescent COVID-19.

Profiling relied on immunoSEQ multiplex PCR, and the TCRdb table lists in-frame clones only, not all of them. The sample shows some 41,000 clones, around nine tenths of them seen only once. Germline CDR1 is MNHEY and CDR2 is SMNVEV (reference sequence). The CDR3 is 14 residues long. Trimming cost V 3 bases and J 5 bases, with 14 bases left between them. The specimen sequenced was peripheral blood. The chain has TRBV27 and TRBJ2-7, with D maybe TRBD2 (5 bases). This receptor was taken from a human donor in a cohort sampled during active COVID-19. As DNA, the CDR3 is TGTGCCAGCAGTTTGACTAACTCCCTCCACGAGCAGTACTTC. It codes for CASSLTNSLHEQYF.